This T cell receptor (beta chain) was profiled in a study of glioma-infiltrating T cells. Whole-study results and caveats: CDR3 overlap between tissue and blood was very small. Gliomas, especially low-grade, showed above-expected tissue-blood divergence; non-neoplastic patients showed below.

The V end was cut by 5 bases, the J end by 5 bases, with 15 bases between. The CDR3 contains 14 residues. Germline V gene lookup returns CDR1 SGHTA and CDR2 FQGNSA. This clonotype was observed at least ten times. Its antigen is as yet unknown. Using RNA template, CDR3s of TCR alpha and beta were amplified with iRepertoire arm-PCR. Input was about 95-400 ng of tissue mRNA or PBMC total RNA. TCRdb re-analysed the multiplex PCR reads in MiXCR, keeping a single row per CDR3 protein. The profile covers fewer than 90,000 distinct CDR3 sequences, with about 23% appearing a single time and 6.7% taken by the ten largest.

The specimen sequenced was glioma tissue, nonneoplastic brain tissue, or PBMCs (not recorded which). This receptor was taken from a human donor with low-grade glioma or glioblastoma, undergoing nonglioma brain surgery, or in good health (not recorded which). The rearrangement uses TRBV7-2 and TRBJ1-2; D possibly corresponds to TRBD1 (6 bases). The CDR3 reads CASSLQGGGYGYTF. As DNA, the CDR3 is TGTGCCAGCAGCCTCCAAGGGGGTGGTTATGGCTACACCTTC. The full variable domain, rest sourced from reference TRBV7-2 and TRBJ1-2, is GAGVSQSPSNKVTEKGKDVELRCDPISGHTALYWYRQSLGQGLEFLIYFQGNSAPDKSGLPSDRFSAERTGGSVSTLTIQRTQQEDSAVYLCASSLQGGGYGYTFGSGTRLTVV.